This entry lists 16 T cell receptor beta chains sequenced from one sample in a study of blood T cells in healthy people across ages. For the second PCR, which ran for about 6 to 12 cycles, a sample-barcoded 5' primer and a J-beta primer mix were used. TCRdb fed the 5' RACE reads into MiXCR, producing one record per CDR3 protein. The table has about 730,000 distinct CDR3 sequences, more than 40% seen once; the top ten hold 20%. The material sequenced was blood. These receptors all stem from a woman in her sixties in good health.

The chain employs TRBV29-1 and TRBJ2-3, with D tentatively TRBD1 (6 bases). Germline V gene data show CDR1 as SQVTM and CDR2 as ANQGSEA. This CDR3 comprises 13 residues. V was clipped by 4 bases and J by 5 bases, with 13 bases between them. CDR3 in amino acids: CSVAQGSRDTQYF. Here the CDR3 DNA reads TGCAGCGTTGCGCAGGGGAGTAGAGATACGCAGTATTTT.

In its sample, this clonotype was seen many times. The V and J genes are TRBV3-1 and TRBJ2-7, with 15 positions matching TRBD2. V dropped 3 bases and J dropped 4; count of bases not matched to a gene: 1. The CDR3 has 15 residues. Germline V gene lookup returns CDR1 LGHDT and CDR2 YNNKEL (reference sequence). The CDR3 sequence is CASSQGLAGGYEQYF. The CDR3 DNA reads TGTGCCAGCAGCCAGGGACTAGCGGGAGGATACGAGCAGTACTTC.

With regard to this clonotype: A much larger clone is a single base away; this may be a read error. V usage is TRBV7-2 and J usage is TRBJ2-7; D is undetermined. The CDR3 is made up of 15 amino acids. Germline CDR1 and CDR2: SGHTA and FQGNSA. CDR3 in amino acids: CASSAGPLTSCEQYF. CDR3 in DNA: TGTGCCAGCAGCGCCGGACCGCTGACCTCCTGCGAGCAGTACTTC.

This clonotype was counted once. The chain is built from TRBV28 and TRBJ2-7; D remains ambiguous. V shed 5 bases and J shed 6 bases, with 8 bases lying between them. The CDR3 runs 11 residues. Germline CDR1 MDHEN, CDR2 SYDVKM. CDR3 amino acids: CASSDFSEQYF. CDR3 sequence (DNA): TGTGCCAGCAGTGACTTTTCCGAGCAGTACTTC.

This CDR3 reads CATRAGMGETQYF. The CDR3 DNA reads TGTGCCACCAGGGCCGGAATGGGGGAGACCCAGTACTTC. This rearrangement joins TRBV24-1 to TRBJ2-5; D uncertain. CDR1 is KGHDR and CDR2 is SFDVKD in the germline V gene. The CDR3 has 13 residues. The V end lost 7 bases, the J end lost 5 bases, and 13 bases lay between the germline ends.

V usage is TRBV5-1 and J usage is TRBJ2-3; 11 bases agree with TRBD2. This CDR3 spans 16 amino acids. Germline lookup yields CDR1 SGHRS and CDR2 YFSETQ. V lost 3 bases and J lost 0; bases outside the gene matches: 3. CDR3 sequence (DNA): TGCGCCAGCAGCTGGGGGACTAGCGGAAGCACAGATACGCAGTATTTT. Amino acids: CASSWGTSGSTDTQYF.

The chain couples TRBV29-1 to TRBJ1-5; D ambiguous. The CDR3 runs to 13 residues. Trimming shortened V by 3 bases and J by 5 bases, and 11 bases separated the two germline ends. The germline CDR1 and CDR2 sequences are SQVTM and ANQGSEA. For the CDR3, the DNA is TGCAGCGTTGAGGTGGGTGGGGATCAGCCCCAGCATTTT. It is translated as CSVEVGGDQPQHF.

The rearrangement joins TRBV5-1 to TRBJ1-4; D is unclear. The germline V gene encodes CDR1 SGHRS and CDR2 YFSETQ. CDR3 length equals 16 residues. Trimming pared 0 bases from V and 3 bases from J, leaving 12 bases between. The CDR3 DNA is TGCGCCAGCAGCTTGGCCCCAGGAAATTCTAATGAAAAACTGTTTTTT. This translates into CASSLAPGNSNEKLFF.

This clonotype occurred a few times. The rearrangement links TRBV18 to TRBJ1-5, with 7 bases aligning to TRBD1. V shed 4 bases and J 1 base; nucleotides not matched to a gene: 4. Germline V gives CDR1 KGHSH, CDR2 LQKENI. The CDR3 sequence is 15 residues long. Here the CDR3 reads CASSHGTASNQPQHF. CDR3 DNA: TGTGCCAGCTCACACGGGACAGCAAGCAATCAGCCCCAGCATTTT.

The V call is TRBV3-1, the J call TRBJ1-1; no definite D call. The germline V and J ends were trimmed by 1 base and 7 bases, with 7 bases remaining between them. CDR1 and CDR2 (germline): LGHDT, YNNKEL (reference sequence). The CDR3 is 12 amino acids. CDR3 protein: CASSQGRYEAFF. The CDR3 coding sequence is TGTGCCAGCAGCCAAGGTCGGTATGAAGCTTTCTTT. Combining the CDR3 with reference TRBV3-1 and TRBJ1-1 gives the whole variable domain DTAVSQTPKYLVTQMGNDKSIKCEQNLGHDTMYWYKQDSKKFLKIMFSYNNKELIINETVPNRFSPKSPDKAHLNLHINSLELGDSAVYFCASSQGRYEAFFGQGTRLTVV.

The chain carries TRBV2 and TRBJ1-5, with 7 bases aligning to TRBD1. CDR1 SNHLY and CDR2 FYNNEI come from the germline V gene. CDR3 size: 14 residues. After removal of 3 bases from V and 6 bases from J, the junction contained 5 bases not matched to a gene. The CDR3 loop is CASSDPTGRQPQHF. The CDR3 nucleotides are TGTGCCAGCAGTGACCCGACAGGGCGTCAGCCCCAGCATTTT.

This clonotype has only a few counts. The V gene is TRBV7-3, the J gene TRBJ1-6; D might be TRBD1 (5 bases). There are 15 residues in the CDR3. Germline V gene data show CDR1 as SGHTA and CDR2 as FQGTGA. Trimming left V 9 bases short and J 5 bases short, with 17 bases between. This CDR3 is CARLIRSTDNSPLHF. In DNA form, the CDR3 reads TGTGCCAGACTAATCCGGTCGACAGATAATTCACCCCTCCACTTT.

This chain connects TRBV5-1 to TRBJ2-1, with 11 bases matching TRBD2. Germline V gene lookup returns CDR1 SGHRS and CDR2 YFSETQ. Trimming at V came to 0 bases and at J to 5 bases, leaving 1 base not matched to a gene. CDR3 size: 15 residues. The CDR3, as DNA: TGCGCCAGCAGCTTGGCGACTAGCGGGAACAATGAGCAGTTCTTC. It yields the protein CASSLATSGNNEQFF. Drawing the rest from reference TRBV5-1 and TRBJ2-1, the complete variable domain is KAGVTQTPRYLIKTRGQQVTLSCSPISGHRSVSWYQQTPGQGLQFLFEYFSETQRNKGNFPGRFSGRQFSNSRSEMNVSTLELGDSALYLCASSLATSGNNEQFFGPGTRLTVL.

The CDR3 coding sequence is TGTGCCATCAGCGGGGGGGCGGGCTACAATGAGCAGTTCTTC. Its protein product is CAISGGAGYNEQFF. The chain combines TRBV10-3 with TRBJ2-1; 8 nucleotides agree with TRBD2. CDR3 length equals 14 residues. Germline loops: CDR1 ENHRY, CDR2 SYGVKD. V was clipped by 6 bases and J by 3 bases; unmatched bases: 4.

The rearrangement uses TRBV29-1 and TRBJ1-4; weak D call: TRBD1 (5 bases). Looked up from germline, CDR1 is SQVTM and CDR2 is ANQGSEA. This CDR3 is 13 amino acids long. V lost 4 bases, J lost 4 bases, and 10 bases lay in between. The CDR3 nucleotides read TGCAGCGTTGTTGGCAGGGTTAATGAAAAACTGTTTTTT. It encodes CSVVGRVNEKLFF.

The chain is built from TRBV7-9 and TRBJ2-6; a possible D gene is TRBD1 (6 bases). In germline, CDR1 is SEHNR, CDR2 FQNEAQ (reference sequence). V dropped 2 bases and J dropped 7 bases, with 12 bases sitting between them. The CDR3 covers 15 residues. The CDR3 sequence: CASSLRGRGANVLTF. As DNA, the CDR3 is TGTGCCAGCAGCTTACGAGGCAGGGGCGCCAACGTCCTGACTTTC.